A selection of T cell receptor beta chains follows, all from one sample in a study of blood T cell repertoires in COVID-19. The method was immunoSEQ multiplex PCR; TCRdb's version includes in-frame clones alone and lacks a portion of them. The repertoire holds over 400,000 clones, with approximately 91% as singletons. Sample: peripheral blood. These receptors were collected from a woman in her forties or fifties with COVID-19, enrolled during active disease. CDR3s include the opening cysteine and the closing phenylalanine or tryptophan. Each record gives: J gene, clone size, V gene, D gene, CDR3 protein, CDR3 DNA. The D gene is left open where the match is weak. Only part of the rows carry a size: once, few, many, or a class if the clone is expanded.

J gene: TRBJ1-1
clone size: -
V gene: TRBV30
D gene: -
CDR3 protein: CAWKQAEGLATEAFF
CDR3 DNA: TGTGCCTGGAAGCAGGCGGAGGGGCTAGCCACTGAAGCTTTCTTT

J gene: TRBJ1-2
clone size: -
V gene: TRBV25-1
D gene: TRBD1
CDR3 protein: CASSIAGTGMSGYTF
CDR3 DNA: TGTGCCAGCAGTATTGCCGGGACAGGGATGAGTGGCTACACCTTC

J gene: TRBJ1-3
clone size: few
V gene: TRBV19
D gene: -
CDR3 protein: CASSPESSGNTIYF
CDR3 DNA: TGTGCCAGTAGCCCCGAGAGCTCTGGAAACACCATATATTTT

J gene: TRBJ1-1
clone size: -
V gene: TRBV27
D gene: TRBD1
CDR3 protein: CASTPGVGQGATEAFF
CDR3 DNA: TGTGCCAGCACTCCAGGTGTCGGGCAGGGGGCAACTGAAGCTTTCTTT

J gene: TRBJ1-2
clone size: -
V gene: TRBV2
D gene: TRBD1
CDR3 protein: CASQTGAYGYTF
CDR3 DNA: TGTGCCAGCCAGACAGGGGCCTATGGCTACACCTTC

J gene: TRBJ1-4
clone size: -
V gene: TRBV7-2
D gene: -
CDR3 protein: CASSLGGPRGSEKLFF
CDR3 DNA: TGTGCCAGCAGCTTAGGGGGGCCCAGAGGAAGTGAAAAACTGTTTTTT

J gene: TRBJ1-3
clone size: few
V gene: TRBV30
D gene: -
CDR3 protein: CAWSGLNTIYF
CDR3 DNA: TGTGCCTGGAGTGGGCTAAACACCATATATTTT

J gene: TRBJ2-3
clone size: -
V gene: TRBV7-2
D gene: TRBD2
CDR3 protein: CASSLSSGGTDTQYF
CDR3 DNA: TGTGCCAGCAGCTTAAGTAGCGGGGGAACAGATACGCAGTATTTT

J gene: TRBJ1-1
clone size: -
V gene: TRBV30
D gene: TRBD1
CDR3 protein: CAWSRTGGTEAFF
CDR3 DNA: TGTGCCTGGAGTAGGACAGGGGGGACTGAAGCTTTCTTT

J gene: TRBJ1-1
clone size: -
V gene: TRBV2
D gene: TRBD1
CDR3 protein: CASSPVTGGATEAFF
CDR3 DNA: TGTGCCAGCAGTCCAGTCACAGGGGGGGCCACTGAAGCTTTCTTT

J gene: TRBJ1-5
clone size: -
V gene: TRBV5-8
D gene: -
CDR3 protein: CASSQGGPETPQHF
CDR3 DNA: TGTGCCAGCAGCCAGGGAGGGCCAGAGACGCCCCAGCATTTT

J gene: TRBJ1-1
clone size: -
V gene: TRBV2
D gene: -
CDR3 protein: CASSDSRNTEAFF
CDR3 DNA: TGTGCCAGCAGTGATAGCAGAAACACTGAAGCTTTCTTT

J gene: TRBJ2-3
clone size: -
V gene: TRBV6-5
D gene: TRBD2
CDR3 protein: CASRPGLAADTQYF
CDR3 DNA: TGTGCCAGCAGGCCGGGACTAGCAGCAGATACGCAGTATTTT

J gene: TRBJ1-1
clone size: -
V gene: TRBV2
D gene: TRBD1
CDR3 protein: CASSTDRGDTEAFF
CDR3 DNA: TGTGCCAGCAGTACTGACAGGGGTGACACTGAAGCTTTCTTT

J gene: TRBJ1-1
clone size: -
V gene: TRBV5-4
D gene: TRBD1
CDR3 protein: CASSLGGLTGVGTEAFF
CDR3 DNA: TGTGCCAGCAGCTTGGGCGGCCTTACAGGGGTCGGAACTGAAGCTTTCTTT

J gene: TRBJ2-1
clone size: once
V gene: TRBV2
D gene: -
CDR3 protein: CASSFRGVNEQFF
CDR3 DNA: TGTGCCAGCAGTTTTAGGGGTGTTAATGAGCAGTTCTTC

J gene: TRBJ2-3
clone size: -
V gene: TRBV11-2
D gene: TRBD2
CDR3 protein: CASKRAGGGADTQYF
CDR3 DNA: TGTGCCAGCAAACGAGCGGGGGGAGGAGCGGATACGCAGTATTTT

J gene: TRBJ1-4
clone size: once
V gene: TRBV7-9
D gene: -
CDR3 protein: CASSLGSGGSEKLFF
CDR3 DNA: TGTGCCAGCAGCTTAGGGTCCGGGGGGAGCGAAAAACTGTTTTTT

J gene: TRBJ1-2
clone size: -
V gene: TRBV9
D gene: -
CDR3 protein: CASRDSRLNYGYTF
CDR3 DNA: TGTGCCAGCCGCGACTCTAGGCTTAACTATGGCTACACCTTC

J gene: TRBJ2-4
clone size: -
V gene: TRBV27
D gene: TRBD1
CDR3 protein: CASSLNRGNIQYF
CDR3 DNA: TGTGCCAGCAGCCTAAACAGGGGAAACATTCAGTACTTC

J gene: TRBJ1-1
clone size: -
V gene: TRBV18
D gene: TRBD1
CDR3 protein: CASSQTTGRTEAFF
CDR3 DNA: TGTGCCAGCTCACAAACGACAGGGAGGACTGAAGCTTTCTTT

J gene: TRBJ1-2
clone size: -
V gene: TRBV24-1
D gene: -
CDR3 protein: CATSEGTYPYGYTF
CDR3 DNA: TGTGCCACCAGTGAGGGGACATATCCCTATGGCTACACCTTC

J gene: TRBJ1-1
clone size: -
V gene: TRBV7-9
D gene: -
CDR3 protein: CASSLGNRENTEAFF
CDR3 DNA: TGTGCCAGCAGCTTAGGGAACAGAGAGAACACTGAAGCTTTCTTT

J gene: TRBJ1-1
clone size: few
V gene: TRBV6-5
D gene: -
CDR3 protein: CASSPLRGEAFF
CDR3 DNA: TGTGCCAGCAGTCCCTTGAGGGGGGAAGCTTTCTTT

J gene: TRBJ1-1
clone size: -
V gene: TRBV6-1
D gene: -
CDR3 protein: CASSEALWAGETEAFF
CDR3 DNA: TGTGCCAGCAGTGAAGCGCTTTGGGCAGGGGAAACTGAAGCTTTCTTT

J gene: TRBJ1-5
clone size: once
V gene: TRBV27
D gene: TRBD1
CDR3 protein: CASSPRQGQSVNQPQHF
CDR3 DNA: TGTGCCAGCAGTCCACGACAGGGCCAGAGTGTCAATCAGCCCCAGCATTTT

J gene: TRBJ1-1
clone size: -
V gene: TRBV2
D gene: -
CDR3 protein: CASRDYTEAFF
CDR3 DNA: TGTGCCAGCAGGGACTACACTGAAGCTTTCTTT

J gene: TRBJ1-1
clone size: -
V gene: TRBV19
D gene: -
CDR3 protein: CATKLGEGLNTEAFF
CDR3 DNA: TGTGCCACTAAATTGGGGGAGGGCTTGAACACTGAAGCTTTCTTT

J gene: TRBJ1-2
clone size: -
V gene: TRBV6-2/TRBV6-3
D gene: -
CDR3 protein: CASSDAGGYGYTF
CDR3 DNA: TGTGCCAGCAGCGACGCGGGTGGCTATGGCTACACCTTC

J gene: TRBJ1-2
clone size: few
V gene: TRBV6-5
D gene: TRBD1
CDR3 protein: CASSYSPGQGGYTF
CDR3 DNA: TGTGCCAGCAGTTATTCGCCGGGACAGGGTGGCTACACCTTC

J gene: TRBJ1-6
clone size: -
V gene: TRBV11-1
D gene: -
CDR3 protein: CASGAGNSPLHF
CDR3 DNA: TGTGCCAGCGGGGCAGGGAATTCACCCCTCCACTTT

J gene: TRBJ2-3
clone size: -
V gene: TRBV2
D gene: TRBD2
CDR3 protein: CATQSGGARSTDTQYF
CDR3 DNA: TGTGCCACTCAAAGCGGGGGGGCCCGATCCACAGATACGCAGTATTTT

J gene: TRBJ2-7
clone size: -
V gene: TRBV7-9
D gene: -
CDR3 protein: CASSASSDEQYF
CDR3 DNA: TGTGCCAGCAGCGCTTCATCAGACGAGCAGTACTTC

J gene: TRBJ1-4
clone size: -
V gene: TRBV7-9
D gene: -
CDR3 protein: CASSLPTGRGEKLFF
CDR3 DNA: TGTGCCAGCAGCTTGCCAACAGGGCGAGGAGAAAAACTGTTTTTT

J gene: TRBJ1-2
clone size: -
V gene: TRBV10-2
D gene: TRBD1
CDR3 protein: CASSGRQGASGYTF
CDR3 DNA: TGCGCCAGCAGTGGGAGACAGGGGGCATCCGGCTACACCTTC

J gene: TRBJ2-7
clone size: -
V gene: TRBV6-6
D gene: TRBD1
CDR3 protein: CASSYLDRGEQYF
CDR3 DNA: TGTGCCAGCAGTTACCTAGACAGGGGCGAGCAGTACTTC

J gene: TRBJ1-5
clone size: few
V gene: TRBV19
D gene: -
CDR3 protein: CASEGREGQPQHF
CDR3 DNA: TGTGCCTCCGAAGGGAGGGAGGGTCAGCCCCAGCATTTT

J gene: TRBJ2-7
clone size: once
V gene: TRBV6-1
D gene: -
CDR3 protein: CASSEQRSYEQYF
CDR3 DNA: TGTGCCAGCAGTGAGCAGCGCTCTTACGAGCAGTACTTC

J gene: TRBJ2-7
clone size: -
V gene: TRBV2
D gene: TRBD1
CDR3 protein: CASSGQGATSYEQYF
CDR3 DNA: TGTGCCAGCAGTGGACAGGGGGCTACATCCTACGAGCAGTACTTC

J gene: TRBJ2-2
clone size: once
V gene: TRBV28
D gene: TRBD2
CDR3 protein: CASAPGLAGAGELFF
CDR3 DNA: TGTGCCAGCGCCCCGGGACTAGCGGGTGCCGGGGAGCTGTTTTTT

J gene: TRBJ1-1
clone size: -
V gene: TRBV12-3/TRBV12-4
D gene: -
CDR3 protein: CASRDRTEAFF
CDR3 DNA: TGTGCCAGCAGGGACAGAACTGAAGCTTTCTTT

J gene: TRBJ2-3
clone size: -
V gene: TRBV6-5
D gene: TRBD1
CDR3 protein: CASSSPGQGTDTQYF
CDR3 DNA: TGTGCCAGCAGTTCCCCGGGACAGGGCACAGATACGCAGTATTTT

J gene: TRBJ2-3
clone size: -
V gene: TRBV19
D gene: TRBD2
CDR3 protein: CASSIGGGETDTQYF
CDR3 DNA: TGTGCCAGTAGTATAGGCGGGGGGGAAACAGATACGCAGTATTTT

J gene: TRBJ1-1
clone size: once
V gene: TRBV12-3/TRBV12-4
D gene: -
CDR3 protein: CASSSRSEAFF
CDR3 DNA: TGTGCCAGCAGTTCTCGTTCTGAAGCTTTCTTT

J gene: TRBJ1-5
clone size: -
V gene: TRBV28
D gene: TRBD1
CDR3 protein: CASSLTGGGFDQPQHF
CDR3 DNA: TGTGCCAGCAGTTTAACAGGGGGCGGGTTCGATCAGCCCCAGCATTTT

J gene: TRBJ2-7
clone size: once
V gene: TRBV2
D gene: -
CDR3 protein: CASYGLRIYEQYF
CDR3 DNA: TGTGCCAGCTACGGACTACGCATCTACGAGCAGTACTTC

J gene: TRBJ1-1
clone size: -
V gene: TRBV27
D gene: -
CDR3 protein: CASSLWAPSSGRANTEAFF
CDR3 DNA: TGTGCCAGCAGTTTATGGGCCCCCAGTTCCGGCCGCGCGAACACTGAAGCTTTCTTT